This T cell receptor beta chain was observed in a study of T cell responses to AZD1222 COVID-19 vaccine. Study-level results: Spike-wide coverage was observed for vaccine-associated CD4 TCRs, with dominant responses at 160-218 and 743-854.

TCRdb keeps only in-frame clones here, not all; method: immunoSEQ multiplex PCR. The sample has 65,000 to 70,000 clones, 60% to 85% seen once. Of note for this clone: Its specificity is unknown.

The clonotype was recovered from an adult in good health. The sample in question was peripheral blood, obtained on day 0 of AZD1222 vaccination.

The CDR3 reads CASSVTSGGDNEQFF. Written as DNA, the CDR3 is TGTGCCAGCAGCGTAACTAGCGGGGGAGACAATGAGCAGTTCTTC. The chain joins TRBV9 to TRBJ2-1; 11 nucleotides line up with TRBD2. V gave up 1 base and J gave up 5 bases; unmatched junction bases: 2. The germline V gene has CDR1 SGDLS and CDR2 YYNGEE. The CDR3 runs 15 residues.